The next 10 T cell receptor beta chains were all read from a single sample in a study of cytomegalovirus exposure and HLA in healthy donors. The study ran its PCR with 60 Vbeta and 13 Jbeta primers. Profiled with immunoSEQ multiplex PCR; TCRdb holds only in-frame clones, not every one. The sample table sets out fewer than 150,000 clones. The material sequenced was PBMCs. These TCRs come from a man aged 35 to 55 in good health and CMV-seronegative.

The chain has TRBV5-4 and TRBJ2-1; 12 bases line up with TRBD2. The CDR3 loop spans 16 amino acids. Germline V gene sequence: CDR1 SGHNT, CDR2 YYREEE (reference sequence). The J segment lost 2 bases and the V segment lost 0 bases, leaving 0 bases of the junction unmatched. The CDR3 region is CASSLGTSGAYNEQFF. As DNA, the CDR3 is TGTGCCAGCAGCTTGGGGACTAGCGGGGCCTACAATGAGCAGTTCTTC.

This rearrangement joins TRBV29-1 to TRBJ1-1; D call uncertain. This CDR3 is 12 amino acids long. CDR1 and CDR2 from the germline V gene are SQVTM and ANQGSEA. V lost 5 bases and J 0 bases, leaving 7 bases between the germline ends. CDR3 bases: TGCAGCGTTACCGGGATGAACACTGAAGCTTTCTTT. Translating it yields CSVTGMNTEAFF.

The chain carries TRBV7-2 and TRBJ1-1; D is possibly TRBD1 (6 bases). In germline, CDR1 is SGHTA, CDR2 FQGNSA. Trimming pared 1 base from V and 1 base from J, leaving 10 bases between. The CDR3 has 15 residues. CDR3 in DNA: TGTGCCAGCAGCTTAGACGGGACATCGAACACTGAAGCTTTCTTT. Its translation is CASSLDGTSNTEAFF.

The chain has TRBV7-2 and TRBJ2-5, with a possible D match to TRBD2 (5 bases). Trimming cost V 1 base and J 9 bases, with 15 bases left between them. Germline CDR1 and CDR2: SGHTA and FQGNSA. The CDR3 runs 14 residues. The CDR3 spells CASSLDPRAGAQYF. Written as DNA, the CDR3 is TGTGCCAGCAGCTTAGACCCCCGCGCGGGCGCCCAGTACTTC.

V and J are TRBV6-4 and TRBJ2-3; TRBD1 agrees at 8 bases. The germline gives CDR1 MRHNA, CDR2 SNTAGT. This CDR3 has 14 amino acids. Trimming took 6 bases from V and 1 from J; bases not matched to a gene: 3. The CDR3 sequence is CASRGQDRTDTQYF. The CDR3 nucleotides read TGTGCCAGCAGGGGACAGGACCGCACAGATACGCAGTATTTT.

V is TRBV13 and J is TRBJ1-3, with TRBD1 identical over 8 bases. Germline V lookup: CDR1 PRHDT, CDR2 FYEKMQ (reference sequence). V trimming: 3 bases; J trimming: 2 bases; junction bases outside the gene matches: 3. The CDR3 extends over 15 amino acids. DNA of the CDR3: TGTGCCAGCAGCTTGAGGACAGGGACTGGAAACACCATATATTTT. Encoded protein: CASSLRTGTGNTIYF.

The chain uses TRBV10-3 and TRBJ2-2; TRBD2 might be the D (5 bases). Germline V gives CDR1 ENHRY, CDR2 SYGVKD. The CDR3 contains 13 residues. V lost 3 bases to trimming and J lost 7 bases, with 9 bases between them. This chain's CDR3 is CAISDDRGGELFF. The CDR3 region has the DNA TGTGCCATCAGTGACGACCGGGGCGGGGAGCTGTTTTTT.

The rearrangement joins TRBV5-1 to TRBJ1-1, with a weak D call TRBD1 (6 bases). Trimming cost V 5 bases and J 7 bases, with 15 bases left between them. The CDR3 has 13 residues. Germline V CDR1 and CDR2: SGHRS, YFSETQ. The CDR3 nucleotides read TGCGCCAGCAGATCGCGGACAGACCTTGAAGCTTTCTTT. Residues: CASRSRTDLEAFF. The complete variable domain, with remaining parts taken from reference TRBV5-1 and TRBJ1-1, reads KAGVTQTPRYLIKTRGQQVTLSCSPISGHRSVSWYQQTPGQGLQFLFEYFSETQRNKGNFPGRFSGRQFSNSRSEMNVSTLELGDSALYLCASRSRTDLEAFFGQGTRLTVV.

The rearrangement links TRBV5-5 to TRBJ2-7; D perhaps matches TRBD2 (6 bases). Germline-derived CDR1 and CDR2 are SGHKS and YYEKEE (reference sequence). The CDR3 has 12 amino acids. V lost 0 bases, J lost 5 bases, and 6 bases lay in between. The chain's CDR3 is CASSLGLDEQYF. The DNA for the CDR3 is TGTGCCAGCAGCTTGGGACTAGACGAGCAGTACTTC.

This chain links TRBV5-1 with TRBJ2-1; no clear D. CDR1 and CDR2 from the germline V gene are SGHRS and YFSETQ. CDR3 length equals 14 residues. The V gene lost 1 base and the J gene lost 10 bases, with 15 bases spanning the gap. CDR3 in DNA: TGCGCCAGCAGCTTGTCGGCGATAAACGGGGAGCAGTTCTTC. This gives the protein CASSLSAINGEQFF.